Listed below are T cell receptor beta chains from one sample, sequenced in a study of T cells after yellow fever vaccination. Via MiXCR, TCRdb re-called the 5' RACE reads, giving one row per CDR3 protein. The sample carries around 70,000 distinct CDR3 sequences, around 6.5% recorded once. This specimen consisted of CD8+ T cells sorted from PBMCs, obtained 5 to 6 days after the first yellow fever vaccination. The receptors were sampled from a man aged 18 to 29 who received the YFV17D yellow fever vaccine. Each CDR3 is given with its conserved first and last residue. D genes are given only for firm matches. Size is stated for part of the rows, as once, few or many counts, or as a class when the clone is expanded.

CDR3: CAISGPSAPTDTQYF; DNA: TGTGCCATCAGTGGGCCCTCCGCCCCCACAGATACGCAGTATTTT; J: TRBJ2-3; size: few; V: TRBV10-3; D: NA
CDR3: CASSLGLAGTTSTNTQYF; DNA: TGTGCCAGCAGCCTCGGACTAGCGGGGACAACTAGCACAAATACGCAGTATTTT; J: TRBJ2-3; size: few; V: TRBV4-2; D: TRBD2
CDR3: CSARPSTSNEQFF; DNA: TGCAGCGCCCGCCCTTCTACTAGCAATGAGCAGTTCTTC; J: TRBJ2-1; size: NA; V: TRBV29-1; D: NA
CDR3: CASSLVQGNYGYTF; DNA: TGCGCCAGCAGCTTGGTCCAGGGGAACTATGGCTACACCTTC; J: TRBJ1-2; size: many; V: TRBV5-1; D: NA
CDR3: CASSLDKTGNTEAFF; DNA: TGCGCCAGCAGCCTAGATAAGACTGGGAACACTGAAGCTTTCTTT; J: TRBJ1-1; size: NA; V: TRBV4-1; D: NA
CDR3: CASSVRLAGADTQYF; DNA: TGTGCCAGTAGTGTGCGACTTGCGGGCGCAGATACGCAGTATTTT; J: TRBJ2-3; size: NA; V: TRBV19; D: NA
CDR3: CASSSNKDGYTF; DNA: TGTGCCAGCAGCTCAAACAAGGATGGCTACACCTTC; J: TRBJ1-2; size: many; V: TRBV9; D: NA
CDR3: CSARERSGYTF; DNA: TGCAGTGCTAGAGAGAGGAGTGGCTACACCTTC; J: TRBJ1-2; size: few; V: TRBV20-1; D: NA
CDR3: CSARDRESGPYGYTF; DNA: TGCAGTGCTAGAGACAGGGAGAGCGGGCCCTATGGCTACACCTTC; J: TRBJ1-2; size: NA; V: TRBV20-1; D: NA
CDR3: CASSLILYNEQFF; DNA: TGTGCCAGCAGCTTAATCCTTTACAATGAGCAGTTCTTC; J: TRBJ2-1; size: many; V: TRBV7-9; D: NA
CDR3: CASSPSTSGSYNEQFF; DNA: TGTGCCAGCAGTCCCTCGACTAGCGGCTCCTACAATGAGCAGTTCTTC; J: TRBJ2-1; size: NA; V: TRBV6-5; D: TRBD2
CDR3: CASSSGTGLSYGYTF; DNA: TGCGCCAGCTCCTCCGGGACAGGCCTTTCCTATGGCTACACCTTC; J: TRBJ1-2; size: few; V: TRBV5-1; D: TRBD1
CDR3: CASSQGTDYGYTF; DNA: TGCGCCAGCAGCCAAGGGACCGACTATGGCTACACCTTC; J: TRBJ1-2; size: few; V: TRBV4-3; D: NA
CDR3: CASSFWGDEQFF; DNA: TGCGCCAGCAGCTTCTGGGGGGATGAGCAGTTCTTC; J: TRBJ2-1; size: NA; V: TRBV5-1; D: NA
CDR3: CASRVAGYNEQFF; DNA: TGTGCCAGCCGTGTCGCAGGTTACAATGAGCAGTTCTTC; J: TRBJ2-1; size: NA; V: TRBV6-1; D: NA
CDR3: CASSFPGEDTEAFF; DNA: TGCGCCAGCAGCTTCCCGGGGGAGGACACTGAAGCTTTCTTT; J: TRBJ1-1; size: few; V: TRBV5-1; D: NA
CDR3: CASSQGVAGVKNGNTIYF; DNA: TGCGCCAGCAGCCAAGGGGTTGCGGGGGTGAAGAATGGAAACACCATATATTTT; J: TRBJ1-3; size: NA; V: TRBV4-1; D: NA
CDR3: CASRPEGSNQPQHF; DNA: TGTGCCAGCAGACCCGAGGGGAGCAATCAGCCCCAGCATTTT; J: TRBJ1-5; size: few; V: TRBV2; D: NA
CDR3: CTSSLGPSRGGDYNEQFF; DNA: TGTACCAGCAGTTTAGGCCCCTCCCGGGGCGGGGATTACAATGAGCAGTTCTTC; J: TRBJ2-1; size: NA; V: TRBV12-3/TRBV12-4; D: NA
CDR3: CASSPEHSNQPQHF; DNA: TGTGCCAGCAGCCCCGAGCATAGCAATCAGCCCCAGCATTTT; J: TRBJ1-5; size: NA; V: TRBV2; D: NA
CDR3: CASSPNRGHEQYF; DNA: TGTGCCAGCAGCCCAAACAGGGGCCACGAGCAGTACTTC; J: TRBJ2-7; size: many; V: TRBV7-3; D: TRBD1
CDR3: CASSVSGPLANYGYTF; DNA: TGTGCCAGCAGCGTATCAGGACCCCTGGCCAACTATGGCTACACCTTC; J: TRBJ1-2; size: few; V: TRBV9; D: NA
CDR3: CASMSPWGDSGYNEQFF; DNA: TGTGCCTCCATGTCACCGTGGGGGGACAGTGGGTACAATGAGCAGTTCTTC; J: TRBJ2-1; size: NA; V: TRBV19; D: NA
CDR3: CAWDTIGRTETQYF; DNA: TGTGCCTGGGACACGATAGGGAGAACGGAGACCCAGTACTTC; J: TRBJ2-5; size: NA; V: TRBV30; D: NA
CDR3: CASSPLQGGVDIQYF; DNA: TGTGCCAGCAGCCCCCTACAGGGGGGGGTAGACATTCAGTACTTC; J: TRBJ2-4; size: many; V: TRBV6-5; D: NA
CDR3: CASSLSGNTEAFF; DNA: TGTGCCAGCAGTTTATCAGGGAACACTGAAGCTTTCTTT; J: TRBJ1-1; size: many; V: TRBV6-5; D: NA
CDR3: CASSLGLAGYNEQFF; DNA: TGCGCCAGCAGCTTGGGACTAGCGGGGTACAATGAGCAGTTCTTC; J: TRBJ2-1; size: many; V: TRBV19; D: TRBD2
CDR3: CASSSKRASGGPIWETQYF; DNA: TGTGCCAGCAGCTCGAAACGGGCCAGCGGGGGTCCTATTTGGGAGACCCAGTACTTC; J: TRBJ2-5; size: few; V: TRBV21-1; D: NA
CDR3: CASSQDWTTTGTEAFF; DNA: TGCGCCAGCAGCCAAGATTGGACTACGACGGGCACTGAAGCTTTCTTT; J: TRBJ1-1; size: NA; V: TRBV4-3; D: NA
CDR3: CASSLYRTSEAFF; DNA: TGTGCCAGCAGCCTCTACAGGACATCTGAAGCTTTCTTT; J: TRBJ1-1; size: few; V: TRBV11-2; D: NA
CDR3: CASSQLNGGNEQFF; DNA: TGCGCCAGCAGCCAACTTAACGGGGGGAATGAGCAGTTCTTC; J: TRBJ2-1; size: many; V: TRBV4-3; D: TRBD2
CDR3: CASSLVGGNEQFF; DNA: TGCGCCAGCAGCTTGGTAGGGGGCAATGAGCAGTTCTTC; J: TRBJ2-1; size: many; V: TRBV5-1; D: NA
CDR3: CASSPGGNGELFF; DNA: TGTGCCAGCAGTCCAGGGGGCAACGGGGAGCTGTTTTTT; J: TRBJ2-2; size: NA; V: TRBV4-2; D: TRBD1